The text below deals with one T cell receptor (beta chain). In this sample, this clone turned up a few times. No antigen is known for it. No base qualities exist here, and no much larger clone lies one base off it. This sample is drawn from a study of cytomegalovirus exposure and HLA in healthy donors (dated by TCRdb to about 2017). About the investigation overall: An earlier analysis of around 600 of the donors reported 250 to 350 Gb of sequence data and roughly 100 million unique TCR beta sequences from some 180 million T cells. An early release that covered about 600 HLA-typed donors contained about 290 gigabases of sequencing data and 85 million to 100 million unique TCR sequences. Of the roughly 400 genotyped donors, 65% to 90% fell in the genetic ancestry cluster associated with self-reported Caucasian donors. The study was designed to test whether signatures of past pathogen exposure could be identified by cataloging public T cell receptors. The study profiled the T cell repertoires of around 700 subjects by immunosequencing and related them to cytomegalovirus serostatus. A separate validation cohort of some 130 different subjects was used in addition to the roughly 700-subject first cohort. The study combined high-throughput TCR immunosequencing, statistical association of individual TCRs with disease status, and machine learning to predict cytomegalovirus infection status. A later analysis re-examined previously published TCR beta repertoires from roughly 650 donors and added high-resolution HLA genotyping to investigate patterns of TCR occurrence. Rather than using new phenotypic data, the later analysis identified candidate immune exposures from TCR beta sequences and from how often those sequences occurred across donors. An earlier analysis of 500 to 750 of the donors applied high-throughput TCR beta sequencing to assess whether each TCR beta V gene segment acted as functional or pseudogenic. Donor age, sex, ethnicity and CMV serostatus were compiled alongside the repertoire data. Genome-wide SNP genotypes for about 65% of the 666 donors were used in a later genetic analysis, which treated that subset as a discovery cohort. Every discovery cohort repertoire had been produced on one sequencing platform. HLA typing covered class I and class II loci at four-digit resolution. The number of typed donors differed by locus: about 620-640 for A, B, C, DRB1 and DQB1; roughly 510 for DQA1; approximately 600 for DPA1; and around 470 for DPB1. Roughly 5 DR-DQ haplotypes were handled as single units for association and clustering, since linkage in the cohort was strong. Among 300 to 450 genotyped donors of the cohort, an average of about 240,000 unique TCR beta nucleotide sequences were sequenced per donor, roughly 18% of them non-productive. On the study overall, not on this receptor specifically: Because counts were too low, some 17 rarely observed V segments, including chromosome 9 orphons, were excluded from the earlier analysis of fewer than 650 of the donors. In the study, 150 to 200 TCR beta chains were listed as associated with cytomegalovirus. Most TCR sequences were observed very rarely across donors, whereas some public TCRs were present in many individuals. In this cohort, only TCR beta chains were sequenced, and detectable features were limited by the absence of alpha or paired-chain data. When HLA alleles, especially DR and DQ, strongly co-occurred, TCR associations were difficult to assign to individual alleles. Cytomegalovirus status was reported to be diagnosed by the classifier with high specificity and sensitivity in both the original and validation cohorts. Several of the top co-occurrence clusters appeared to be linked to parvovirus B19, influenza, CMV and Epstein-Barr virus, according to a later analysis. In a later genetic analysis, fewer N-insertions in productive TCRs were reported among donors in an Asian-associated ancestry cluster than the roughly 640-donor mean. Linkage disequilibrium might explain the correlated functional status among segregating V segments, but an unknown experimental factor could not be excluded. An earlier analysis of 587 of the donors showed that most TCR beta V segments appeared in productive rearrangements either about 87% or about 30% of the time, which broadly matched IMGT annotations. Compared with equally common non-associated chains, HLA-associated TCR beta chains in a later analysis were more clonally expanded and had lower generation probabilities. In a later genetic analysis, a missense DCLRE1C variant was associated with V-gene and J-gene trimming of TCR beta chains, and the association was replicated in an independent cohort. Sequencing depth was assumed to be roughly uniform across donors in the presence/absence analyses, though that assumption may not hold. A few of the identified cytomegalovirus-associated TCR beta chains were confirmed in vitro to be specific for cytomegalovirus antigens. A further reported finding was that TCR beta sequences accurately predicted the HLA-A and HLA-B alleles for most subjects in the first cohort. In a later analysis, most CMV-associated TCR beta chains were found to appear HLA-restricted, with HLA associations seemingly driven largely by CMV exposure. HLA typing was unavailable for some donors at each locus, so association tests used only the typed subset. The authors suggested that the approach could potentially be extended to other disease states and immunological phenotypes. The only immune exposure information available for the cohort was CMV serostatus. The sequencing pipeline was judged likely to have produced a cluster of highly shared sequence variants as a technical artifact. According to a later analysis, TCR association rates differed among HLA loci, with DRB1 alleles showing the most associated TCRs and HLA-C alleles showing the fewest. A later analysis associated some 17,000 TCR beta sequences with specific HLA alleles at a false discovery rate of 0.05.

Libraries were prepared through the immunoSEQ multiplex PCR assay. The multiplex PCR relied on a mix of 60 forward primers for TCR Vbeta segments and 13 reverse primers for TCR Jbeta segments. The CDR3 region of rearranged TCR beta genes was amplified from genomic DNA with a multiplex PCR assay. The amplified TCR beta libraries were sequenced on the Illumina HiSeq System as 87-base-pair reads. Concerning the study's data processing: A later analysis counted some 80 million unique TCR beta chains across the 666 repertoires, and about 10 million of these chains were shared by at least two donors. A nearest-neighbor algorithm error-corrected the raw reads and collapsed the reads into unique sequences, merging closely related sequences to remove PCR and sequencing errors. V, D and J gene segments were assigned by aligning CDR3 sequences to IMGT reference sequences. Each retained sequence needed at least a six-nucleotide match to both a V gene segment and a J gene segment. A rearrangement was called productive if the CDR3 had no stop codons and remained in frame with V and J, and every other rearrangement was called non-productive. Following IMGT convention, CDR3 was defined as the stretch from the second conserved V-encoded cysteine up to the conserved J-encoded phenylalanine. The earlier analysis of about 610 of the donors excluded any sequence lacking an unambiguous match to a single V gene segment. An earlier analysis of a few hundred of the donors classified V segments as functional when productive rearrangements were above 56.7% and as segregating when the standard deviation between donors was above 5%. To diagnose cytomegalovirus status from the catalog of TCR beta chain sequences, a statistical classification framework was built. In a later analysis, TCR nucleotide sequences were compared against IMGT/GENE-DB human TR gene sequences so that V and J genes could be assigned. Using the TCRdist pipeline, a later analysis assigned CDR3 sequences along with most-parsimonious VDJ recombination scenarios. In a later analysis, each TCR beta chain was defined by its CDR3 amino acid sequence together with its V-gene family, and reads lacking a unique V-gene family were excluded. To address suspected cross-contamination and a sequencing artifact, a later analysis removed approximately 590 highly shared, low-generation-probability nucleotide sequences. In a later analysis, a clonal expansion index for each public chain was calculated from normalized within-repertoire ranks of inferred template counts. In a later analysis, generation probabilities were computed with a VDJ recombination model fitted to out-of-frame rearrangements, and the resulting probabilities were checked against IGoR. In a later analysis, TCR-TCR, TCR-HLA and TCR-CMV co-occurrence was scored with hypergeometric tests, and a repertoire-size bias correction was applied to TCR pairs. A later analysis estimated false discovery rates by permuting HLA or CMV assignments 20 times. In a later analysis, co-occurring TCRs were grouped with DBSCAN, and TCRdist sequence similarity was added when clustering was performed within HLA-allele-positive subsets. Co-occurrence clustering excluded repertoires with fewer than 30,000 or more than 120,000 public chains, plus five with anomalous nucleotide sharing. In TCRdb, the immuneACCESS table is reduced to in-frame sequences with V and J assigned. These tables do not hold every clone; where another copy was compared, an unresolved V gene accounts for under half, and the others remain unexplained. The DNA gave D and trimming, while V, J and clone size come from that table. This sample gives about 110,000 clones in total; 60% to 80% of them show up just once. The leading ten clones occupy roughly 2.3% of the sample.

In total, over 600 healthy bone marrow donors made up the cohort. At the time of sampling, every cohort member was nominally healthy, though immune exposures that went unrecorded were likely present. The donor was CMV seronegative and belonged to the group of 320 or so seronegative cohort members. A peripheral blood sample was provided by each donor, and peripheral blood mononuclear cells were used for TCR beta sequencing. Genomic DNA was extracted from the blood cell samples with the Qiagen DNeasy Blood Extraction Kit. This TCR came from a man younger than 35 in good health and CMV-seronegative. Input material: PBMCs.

The DNA reads as follows: TGTGCCAGCAGTGAAAACAGGGGAACCGGGGAGCTGTTTTTT. It codes for CASSENRGTGELFF. The chain was built from TRBV6-1 and TRBJ2-2; 7 bases in the middle match TRBD1. At the junction V is shortened by 2 bases and J by 5 bases; bases outside the gene matches: 2. Per the germline V gene, MNHNS is the CDR1 and SASEGT is the CDR2. The cysteine opens and the phenylalanine closes a CDR3 of 14 amino acids. Left in the record is the CDR3 DNA by itself, 42 bases read in frame from the first base.